The clone carrying this T cell receptor beta chain was observed a few times. V lost 5 bases, J lost 4 bases, and 14 bases lay in between. The germline V gene encodes CDR1 SGHVS and CDR2 FQNEAQ. The CDR3 sequence is 15 residues long. These data belong to a study of blood T cell repertoires in COVID-19. Whole-study context: COVID-19 samples, acute and convalescent, were from the United States, Italy and Spain. T cells, B-cell-depleted T cells, or PBMCs supplied cDNA or gDNA.

Study processing details: Amplification with reference gene primers provided the estimates of nucleated cell counts. Libraries were prepared by immunoSEQ multiplex PCR; TCRdb keeps only in-frame clonotypes and omits some of them. From that table come the V and J calls and clone size; the DNA was used to work out D and trimming. The data show about 78,000 clones, around 80% seen once. V is TRBV7-8 and J is TRBJ1-4, with unresolved D. This clonotype originated in a man aged 60 to 75 with active or convalescent COVID-19. Sequencing was performed on peripheral blood. CDR3 nucleotide sequence: TGTGCCAGCAGCAGACAATCCGGGATTAATGAAAAACTGTTTTTT. It is translated as CASSRQSGINEKLFF. Supplemented by reference TRBV7-8 and TRBJ1-4, the full variable domain reads GAGVSQSPRYKVAKRGQDVALRCDPISGHVSLFWYQQALGQGPEFLTYFQNEAQLDKSGLPSDRFFAERPEGSVSTLKIQRTQQEDSAVYLCASSRQSGINEKLFFGSGTQLSVL.